These 23 T cell receptor beta chains were all obtained from the same sample, sequenced in a study of shared clonotypes between healthy human individuals. The protocol was immunoSEQ multiplex PCR, while the TCRdb copy is restricted to in-frame clones and leaves out a portion. The sample holds 1.5 million to 2.5 million clones, roughly 95% seen once. CD45RO-negative CD8 cells positively selected for CCR7 made up the naive population, which excluded terminally differentiated effector memory CD45RA+ cells. The sample comprised naive CD8+ T cells sorted from blood. Receptors originate from a man between 18 and 35 years old in good health.

The count of this clone is one. The chain employs TRBV5-1 and TRBJ2-7; TRBD2 aligns across 7 bases. Trimming took 0 bases from V and 0 from J; bases not matched to a gene: 3. The CDR3 runs 15 residues. CDR1 SGHRS and CDR2 YFSETQ come from the germline V gene. The CDR3 coding sequence is TGCGCCAGCAGCTTGGATGGCGGGAGCTCCTACGAGCAGTACTTC. Residues: CASSLDGGSSYEQYF.

The CDR3 is CASSFLLGQERSYEQYF. In nucleotides, the CDR3 is TGTGCCAGCAGCTTTCTCCTCGGACAGGAAAGGTCCTACGAGCAGTACTTC. The rearrangement joins TRBV7-9 to TRBJ2-7, with 7 nucleotides matching TRBD1. The CDR3 is made up of 17 amino acids. The germline V gene has CDR1 SEHNR and CDR2 FQNEAQ (reference sequence). V gave up 3 bases and J gave up 1 base; unmatched junction bases: 12.

In nucleotides, the CDR3 is TGTGCCAGCAGCCGGGGGGGGACAGGGGAAGAGACCCAGTACTTC. Translation gives CASSRGGTGEETQYF. V usage is TRBV2 and J usage is TRBJ2-5, with 10 bases that match TRBD1. V shed 6 bases and J 3 bases; nucleotides not matched to a gene: 7. Per the germline V gene, CDR1 is SNHLY and CDR2 is FYNNEI. The CDR3 covers 15 residues.

Comment on this clone: Other DNA sequences in this specimen translate into the identical CDR3. J is TRBJ2-2 and V is TRBV4-1; 7 bases align to TRBD1. Germline lookup yields CDR1 MGHRA and CDR2 YSYEKL. Trimming cost V 4 bases and J 3 bases; bases outside gene matches: 5. This CDR3 is 15 amino acids long. For the CDR3, the DNA is TGCGCCAGCAGCCTAGGGGGCTTATACACCGGGGAGCTGTTTTTT. Protein sequence: CASSLGGLYTGELFF.

The gene calls are TRBV5-4 and TRBJ1-2; D might be TRBD1 (5 bases). Germline-derived CDR1 and CDR2 are SGHNT and YYREEE (reference sequence). The V end lost 4 bases, the J end lost 4 bases, and 14 bases lay between the germline ends. CDR3 size: 14 residues. The CDR3 spells CASSGTVDTYGYTF. Written as DNA, the CDR3 is TGTGCCAGCAGCGGAACAGTGGACACCTATGGCTACACCTTC.

The rearrangement joins TRBV9 to TRBJ2-7; tentatively, D is TRBD1 (5 bases). The CDR3 spans 15 residues. Trimming left V 4 bases short and J 0 bases short, with 14 bases between. CDR1 and CDR2 from the germline V gene are SGDLS and YYNGEE. The CDR3 loop is CASSPGLQGSYEQYF. DNA of the CDR3: TGTGCCAGCAGCCCTGGATTGCAGGGCTCCTACGAGCAGTACTTC.

The V gene is TRBV28, the J gene TRBJ2-7, with 7 positions matching TRBD1. CDR3 size: 15 residues. J was trimmed by 2 bases and V by 6 bases; bases with no gene match: 10. Per the germline V gene, CDR1 is MDHEN and CDR2 is SYDVKM. DNA of the CDR3: TGTGCCAGCAGCCAATCCGGGACAGTGACCTACGAGCAGTACTTC. Translated: CASSQSGTVTYEQYF.

This sequence joins TRBV6-1 and TRBJ1-2, with D unclear. This CDR3 comprises 16 residues. The V end was cut by 0 bases, the J end by 5 bases, with 16 bases between. Per germline, CDR1 MNHNS and CDR2 SASEGT. The CDR3 DNA sequence: TGTGCCAGCAGTGAAGCGCTCCAGCCGCGGCCATATGGCTACACCTTC. This codes for CASSEALQPRPYGYTF.

This rearrangement joins TRBV2 to TRBJ2-3; 12 bases match TRBD2. The CDR3 runs to 15 residues. Germline loops: CDR1 SNHLY, CDR2 FYNNEI. V lost 9 bases, J lost 2 bases, and 6 bases stayed unmatched. The CDR3 sequence: CASQTSGSTTDTQYF. The CDR3 nucleotides read TGTGCCAGTCAGACTAGCGGGAGTACCACAGATACGCAGTATTTT.

This clone was recorded only once. V usage is TRBV19 and J usage is TRBJ2-7; 10 bases are a match to TRBD1. The CDR3 is 17 residues long. Germline CDR1 reads LNHDA; CDR2 reads SQIVND (reference sequence). V lost 0 bases and J lost 4; bases outside the gene matches: 9. The CDR3 loop is CASSIEWPGQGRYEQYF. Written as DNA, the CDR3 is TGTGCCAGTAGTATAGAGTGGCCGGGACAGGGGAGATACGAGCAGTACTTC.

The chain has TRBV14 and TRBJ2-2, with D unclear. Trimming took off 4 bases at V and 0 bases at J, with 3 bases between the two ends. Germline V gene lookup returns CDR1 SGHDN and CDR2 FVKESK. The CDR3 extends over 13 amino acids. The CDR3 DNA reads TGTGCCAGCAGCCGAACGAACACCGGGGAGCTGTTTTTT. It specifies CASSRTNTGELFF.

The chain recombines TRBV7-9 with TRBJ1-3; no clear D. The V end was cut by 3 bases, the J end by 3 bases, with 9 bases between. The length of the CDR3 is 14 residues. Germline values: CDR1 SEHNR, CDR2 FQNEAQ (reference sequence). Written as DNA, the CDR3 is TGTGCCAGCAGCTTCCCGACTGTTGGAAACACCATATATTTT. Protein: CASSFPTVGNTIYF.

Comments on this clone: The same CDR3 is also encoded by other DNA sequences in this sample. The chain has TRBV9 and TRBJ2-1; 7 bases are a match to TRBD1. CDR1 SGDLS and CDR2 YYNGEE come from the germline V gene. With 3 bases clipped from V and 0 bases from J, the junction kept 3 bases outside the gene matches. The CDR3 covers 15 residues. The CDR3 region has the DNA TGTGCCAGCAGCGACCCAGGGGGCTCCTACAATGAGCAGTTCTTC. Amino acid sequence: CASSDPGGSYNEQFF.

V gene TRBV5-1 combines with J gene TRBJ2-7; 7 bases line up with TRBD1. The CDR3 loop spans 15 amino acids. Germline loops: CDR1 SGHRS, CDR2 YFSETQ. V dropped 0 bases and J dropped 1; count of bases not matched to a gene: 4. CDR3: CASSLDPGQSYEQYF. CDR3 sequence (DNA): TGCGCCAGCAGCTTGGACCCGGGACAGTCCTACGAGCAGTACTTC.

The gene calls are TRBV27 and TRBJ2-7; TRBD1 agrees at 8 bases. V gave up 0 bases and J gave up 3 bases; unmatched junction bases: 7. The CDR3 has 16 residues. CDR1 is MNHEY and CDR2 is SMNVEV in the germline V gene (reference sequence). CDR3 loop: CASSLSTGTGIYEQYF. As DNA, the CDR3 is TGTGCCAGCAGTTTATCTACCGGGACAGGCATCTACGAGCAGTACTTC.

This chain's CDR3 is CASSPWSGENEKLFF. CDR3 DNA: TGCGCCAGCAGCCCCTGGTCGGGGGAGAATGAAAAACTGTTTTTT. This sequence joins TRBV5-1 and TRBJ1-4; weak D call: TRBD1 (5 bases). CDR1 SGHRS and CDR2 YFSETQ come from the germline V gene. The CDR3 consists of 15 residues. Trimming removed 4 bases from V and 5 bases from J, with 15 bases in between. The full variable domain, in which reference TRBV5-1 and TRBJ1-4 provide the parts outside the CDR3, is KAGVTQTPRYLIKTRGQQVTLSCSPISGHRSVSWYQQTPGQGLQFLFEYFSETQRNKGNFPGRFSGRQFSNSRSEMNVSTLELGDSALYLCASSPWSGENEKLFFGSGTQLSVL.

To note about this clone: In the same sample, other DNA sequences code for this CDR3. The rearrangement links TRBV9 to TRBJ2-1; 7 bases are a match to TRBD2. Germline V gene lookup returns CDR1 SGDLS and CDR2 YYNGEE. CDR3 length: 13 amino acids. Unmatched junction bases numbered 7, after V lost 4 bases and J lost 9 bases. This CDR3 reads CASSPPGGVEQFF. The CDR3 DNA sequence: TGTGCCAGCAGCCCCCCGGGAGGTGTTGAGCAGTTCTTC. The entire variable domain, with the rest obtained from reference TRBV9 and TRBJ2-1, is as follows: DSGVTQTPKHLITATGQRVTLRCSPRSGDLSVYWYQQSLDQGLQFLIQYYNGEERAKGNILERFSAQQFPDLHSELNLSSLELGDSALYFCASSPPGGVEQFFGPGTRLTVL.

J is TRBJ2-5 and V is TRBV18, with TRBD2 identical over 9 bases. The CDR3 length is 16 residues. Germline lookup yields CDR1 KGHSH and CDR2 LQKENI. The trim removed 0 bases at V and 4 bases at J, leaving 6 bases unmatched. The CDR3 loop reads CASSPPAGGPGETQYF. CDR3 coding DNA: TGTGCCAGCTCACCACCTGCGGGAGGGCCCGGAGAGACCCAGTACTTC.

This rearrangement joins TRBV28 to TRBJ2-6; TRBD1 matches at 8 bases. This CDR3 has 19 amino acids. Germline CDR1 is MDHEN and CDR2 is SYDVKM. J gave up 2 bases and V 4 bases, and 13 bases lay outside the gene matches. The CDR3 protein is CASSSPWTGNWAGANVLTF. CDR3 in DNA: TGTGCCAGCAGTTCCCCTTGGACAGGGAATTGGGCTGGGGCCAACGTCCTGACTTTC.

This sequence joins TRBV4-1 and TRBJ2-3; no reliable D call. The V and J ends lost 0 bases and 0 bases respectively, with 7 bases between them. This CDR3 is built from 15 residues. Germline V gene lookup returns CDR1 MGHRA and CDR2 YSYEKL. CDR3 DNA: TGCGCCAGCAGCCAAGATGGATATAGCACAGATACGCAGTATTTT. Translated, it gives CASSQDGYSTDTQYF.

Comments on this clone: At the DNA level, this CDR3 is encoded by other sequences in the same sample as well. The gene calls are TRBV6-5 and TRBJ2-7; no clear D. This CDR3 has 14 amino acids. Trimming pared 0 bases from V and 3 bases from J, leaving 9 bases between. Germline V gene sequence: CDR1 MNHEY, CDR2 SVGAGI. The CDR3 loop reads CASSYSTGDYEQYF. CDR3 bases: TGTGCCAGCAGTTACTCGACTGGAGACTACGAGCAGTACTTC.

The rearrangement uses TRBV19 and TRBJ2-1; TRBD2 matches at 7 bases. V shed 1 base and J 6 bases; nucleotides not matched to a gene: 9. Germline V lookup: CDR1 LNHDA, CDR2 SQIVND (reference sequence). This CDR3 contains 16 residues. CDR3 bases: TGTGCCAGTAGTATAGGGAGCGGGAAGTACAGCAATGAGCAGTTCTTC. It codes for CASSIGSGKYSNEQFF.

The J gene is TRBJ2-7, the V gene TRBV4-3, with unresolved D. Between the trimmed V and J ends, which lost 0 bases and 3 bases, there was a span of 9 bases. The CDR3 covers 14 residues. Per germline, CDR1 LGHNA and CDR2 YSLEER. In nucleotides, the CDR3 is TGCGCCAGCAGCCAAGACGCCTGGGGCTACGAGCAGTACTTC. It translates to CASSQDAWGYEQYF.